These T cell receptor beta chains were read from a single sample in a study of blood T cell repertoires in COVID-19. Using immunoSEQ multiplex PCR, the repertoire was profiled, and TCRdb retains in-frame clones only, with some absent. The sample lists some 530,000 clones, around nine tenths seen once, with around 8% in the top ten. Input material: PBMCs or T cells enriched from blood (not recorded which). These receptors came from a woman in her fifties or sixties who had recovered from COVID-19. Each CDR3 is given with its conserved first and last residue. A D gene is named only where the DNA matches it firmly. Expanded clones are given a class, and other clones once, few, many or no size at all.

length	D	V	size	J	DNA	CDR3
14	TRBD1	TRBV18	.	TRBJ1-1	TGTGCCAGCTCTCCGGGACAGCAAAACACTGAAGCTTTCTTT	CASSPGQQNTEAFF
12	.	TRBV6-5	.	TRBJ1-2	TGTGCCAGCAGTTATAATAACTATGGCTACACCTTC	CASSYNNYGYTF
13	TRBD1	TRBV2	.	TRBJ1-4	TGTGCCGCCGGGGCGCAGGGGGGCGAAAAACTGTTTTTT	CAAGAQGGEKLFF
14	.	TRBV5-4	.	TRBJ1-1	TGTGCCAGCAGCTTGATCCCGCTAAACACTGAAGCTTTCTTT	CASSLIPLNTEAFF
12	.	TRBV5-6	.	TRBJ2-3	TGTGCCAGCAGCCCGGGCACAGATACGCAGTATTTT	CASSPGTDTQYF
18	TRBD1	TRBV4-1	.	TRBJ1-6	TGCGCCAGCAGCCAAGATTTGATAAGGGGACAGAATAATTCACCCCTCCACTTT	CASSQDLIRGQNNSPLHF
17	TRBD2	TRBV7-9	.	TRBJ2-2	TGTGCCAGCAGCTTAGCCCTACTAGCGTTGAACACCGGGGAGCTGTTTTTT	CASSLALLALNTGELFF
13	.	TRBV27	.	TRBJ1-2	TGTGCCAGCAGTCCTCGGACAGCGTATGGCTACACCTTC	CASSPRTAYGYTF
15	.	TRBV5-6	.	TRBJ2-7	TGTGCCAGCAGCTGGCGACTAGGTCTGCTCAACGAGCAGTACTTC	CASSWRLGLLNEQYF
15	TRBD1	TRBV15	.	TRBJ1-2	TGTGCCACCAGCAGAGACGTGACAGGGGGTTGGGGCTACACCTTC	CATSRDVTGGWGYTF
14	TRBD2	TRBV2	.	TRBJ2-5	TGTGCCAGCGATTTAAGCGGGGTCCAAGAGACCCAGTACTTC	CASDLSGVQETQYF
14	TRBD2	TRBV7-2	.	TRBJ2-1	TGTGCCAGCAGCCCCCAGACTAGCCCCAATGAGCAGTTCTTC	CASSPQTSPNEQFF
15	.	TRBV7-9	.	TRBJ1-6	TGTGCCAGCAGCTTTGGGGGCCCCCATAATTCACCCCTCCACTTT	CASSFGGPHNSPLHF
12	.	TRBV12-3/TRBV12-4	.	TRBJ2-3	TGTGCCAGCGGCTCGACATTCGATACGCAGTATTTT	CASGSTFDTQYF
13	.	TRBV10-3	.	TRBJ1-5	TGTGCCATCGGATACAGGGTCAATCAGCCCCAGCATTTT	CAIGYRVNQPQHF
16	.	TRBV5-1	.	TRBJ1-5	TGCGCCAGCAGCTTGCAGGGGTTGGGTAGCAATCAGCCCCAGCATTTT	CASSLQGLGSNQPQHF
15	.	TRBV19	.	TRBJ1-5	TGTGCCAGTAGAGGAGGGTCGGGCCTAGGACAGCCCCAGCATTTT	CASRGGSGLGQPQHF
13	TRBD1	TRBV19	.	TRBJ1-4	TGTGCCAGTAGTATGCAGGGGGCTGGAAAACTGTTTTTT	CASSMQGAGKLFF
13	.	TRBV21-1	.	TRBJ1-2	TGTGCCAGCAGCAAGGGGAGGGCCCGTAACTACACCTTC	CASSKGRARNYTF
13	.	TRBV12-3/TRBV12-4	.	TRBJ2-2	TGTGCCAGCAGTTTAGTCCGTACCGGGGAGCTGTTTTTT	CASSLVRTGELFF
15	TRBD1	TRBV6-1	.	TRBJ2-7	TGTGCCAGCAGTGAGGCTACAGGGGGCTTCCACGAGCAGTACTTC	CASSEATGGFHEQYF
14	.	TRBV18	.	TRBJ2-1	TGTGCCAGCTCACCCGTTGGACTGGGGAATGAGCAGTTCTTC	CASSPVGLGNEQFF
16	.	TRBV12-5	.	TRBJ2-3	TGTGCTAGTGGTTTGGTAGTGCAGGACTACACAGATACGCAGTATTTT	CASGLVVQDYTDTQYF
16	TRBD2	TRBV5-4	.	TRBJ2-1	TGTGCCAGCTTAGGTATTTCGACTAGCGGGAAGGATGAGCAGTTCTTC	CASLGISTSGKDEQFF
16	TRBD2	TRBV4-2	.	TRBJ2-3	TGTGCCAGCAGCCAGCAACTAGCGGGGGGCACAGATACGCAGTATTTT	CASSQQLAGGTDTQYF
14	.	TRBV11-3	.	TRBJ2-7	TGTGCCAGCAGCTTAGTCGGTATTGCCTACGAGCAGTACTTC	CASSLVGIAYEQYF
14	TRBD1	TRBV5-1	.	TRBJ2-7	TGCGCCAGCAGCTGGGGGACAGGGATCTACGAGCAGTACTTC	CASSWGTGIYEQYF
12	.	TRBV12-5	.	TRBJ1-1	TGTGCTAGTGCCACCGGGGGGGGTGAAGCTTTCTTT	CASATGGGEAFF
15	TRBD2	TRBV11-2	.	TRBJ2-3	TGTGCCAGCAGCTCCGGTGGGGGGGGCACAGATACGCAGTATTTT	CASSSGGGGTDTQYF
13	TRBD2	TRBV19	.	TRBJ2-1	TGTGCCACCTCGACTAGCCGGGGAAATGAGCAGTTCTTC	CATSTSRGNEQFF
14	.	TRBV29-1	.	TRBJ2-1	TGCAGCACAGAGACCGGACTATCCTACAATGAGCAGTTCTTC	CSTETGLSYNEQFF
12	.	TRBV9	.	TRBJ1-2	TGTGCCAGCAGCGAGGCAGGAAACAGCTACACCTTC	CASSEAGNSYTF
16	TRBD1	TRBV19	.	TRBJ1-4	TGTGCCAGTACCATGGGACAGGCTTTGTCTAATGAAAAACTGTTTTTT	CASTMGQALSNEKLFF
12	TRBD2	TRBV10-3	.	TRBJ2-5	TGTGCCACCAAGGCGGGGGGAGAGACCCAGTACTTC	CATKAGGETQYF
15	TRBD1	TRBV27	once	TRBJ2-3	TGTGCCAGCAGGATACAGGGGGGAATCACAGATACGCAGTATTTT	CASRIQGGITDTQYF
15	.	TRBV18	.	TRBJ2-1	TGTGCCAGCTCACCCGGGATCACGTCCTACAATGAGCAGTTCTTC	CASSPGITSYNEQFF
18	TRBD1	TRBV5-1	.	TRBJ2-2	TGCGCCAGCAGCTTACTCTTGAAAGGACAGGGGGCTACCGGGGAGCTGTTTTTT	CASSLLLKGQGATGELFF
17	TRBD1	TRBV5-3	.	TRBJ1-6	TGTGCCAGAAGCTCGGGGACAGCCAGCTCCTATAATTCACCCCTCCACTTT	CARSSGTASSYNSPLHF
14	.	TRBV9	.	TRBJ1-2	TGTGCCAGCAGCACCCGGACAGCGAACTATGGCTACACCTTC	CASSTRTANYGYTF
14	TRBD1	TRBV24-1	.	TRBJ1-5	TGTGCCACCAGGGGACAGGGTCTGAATCAGCCCCAGCATTTT	CATRGQGLNQPQHF